Presented here are 7 T cell receptor beta chains from one specimen sequenced in a study of blood T cell repertoires in COVID-19. Here immunoSEQ multiplex PCR was the method, and the copy in TCRdb shows in-frame clones only, minus some. The table records 110,000 or so clones, around 90% of them present only once. The sequenced material came from peripheral blood. The receptors here all came from a woman between 50 and 59 years old with acute or convalescent COVID-19.

This chain links TRBV23-1 with TRBJ1-1; weak D call: TRBD1 (6 bases). TRBV23-1 has ORF status, its function being uncertain. CDR3 size: 16 residues. V lost 10 bases and J 4 bases, leaving 25 bases between the germline ends. The CDR3 region has the DNA TGCGCCAAACGTGACGCCTATACAGGGAAATCCACTGAAGCTTTCTTT. Its protein is CAKRDAYTGKSTEAFF.

This sequence joins TRBV7-2 and TRBJ2-3; the match to TRBD2 covers 8 bases. Per the germline V gene, CDR1 is SGHTA and CDR2 is FQGNSA. V shed 3 bases, J shed 6 bases, and the junction held 5 bases outside the gene matches. This CDR3 is built from 14 residues. CDR3 protein: CASSFSGAVDTQYF. CDR3 DNA sequence: TGTGCCAGCAGCTTTAGCGGGGCGGTTGATACGCAGTATTTT.

The J gene is TRBJ1-4, the V gene TRBV30, with D possibly TRBD1 on 5 matching bases. Germline assignment: CDR1 GTSNPN and CDR2 SVGIG (reference sequence). CDR3 length: 13 residues. Between the trimmed V and J ends, which lost 8 bases and 2 bases, there was a span of 12 bases. CDR3 in amino acids: CAGAEFTNEKLFF. In DNA form, the CDR3 reads TGTGCCGGGGCTGAGTTCACTAATGAAAAACTGTTTTTT. The variable domain in full, with the rest retrieved from reference TRBV30 and TRBJ1-4, is SQTIHQWPATLVQPVGSPLSLECTVEGTSNPNLYWYRQAAGRGLQLLFYSVGIGQISSEVPQNLSASRPQDRQFILSSKKLLLSDSGFYLCAGAEFTNEKLFFGSGTQLSVL.

The rearrangement uses TRBV5-4 and TRBJ2-3, with D tentatively TRBD1 (6 bases). Germline V gene lookup returns CDR1 SGHNT and CDR2 YYREEE (reference sequence). The CDR3 totals 13 residues. Trimming cost V 2 bases and J 4 bases, with 8 bases left between them. CDR3 nucleotide sequence: TGTGCCAGCAGCTTCGGACAGTCAGATACGCAGTATTTT. Its protein product is CASSFGQSDTQYF.

The genes are TRBV28 and TRBJ2-1; 7 bases are a match to TRBD2. Germline lookup yields CDR1 MDHEN and CDR2 SYDVKM. V lost 2 bases, J lost 8 bases, and 12 bases stayed unmatched. The CDR3 sequence is 16 residues long. Written as DNA, the CDR3 is TGTGCCAGCAGTTTACTACCCCAGGGTGGGAGGGATGAGCAGTTCTTC. Protein product: CASSLLPQGGRDEQFF.

CDR3 amino acids: CASALGGDGYTF. The CDR3 coding sequence is TGTGCTAGTGCCTTGGGGGGGGACGGCTACACCTTC. This chain connects TRBV12-5 to TRBJ1-2; the D gene is possibly TRBD1 (5 bases). V lost 7 bases and J 8 bases, leaving 14 bases between the germline ends. This CDR3 spans 12 amino acids. In germline, CDR1 is LGHNT, CDR2 FRNRAP.

The chain is built from TRBV12-3 or TRBV12-4 and TRBJ1-1; 8 bases agree with TRBD1. V was clipped by 7 bases and J by 1 base; unmatched bases: 2. This CDR3 is 13 amino acids long. DNA of the CDR3: TGTGCCAGCAAGGACAGGGCGAACACTGAAGCTTTCTTT. It encodes CASKDRANTEAFF.